The TCR beta chain described here comes from a study of blood T cell repertoires in COVID-19. The CDR3 consists of 14 residues. The germline V gene encodes CDR1 SGHDT and CDR2 YYEEEE. V was pared by 2 bases and J by 4 bases, with 12 bases between. In the authors' methods: The authors estimated nucleated cell counts from reference gene primer amplification. Here immunoSEQ multiplex PCR was the method, and the copy in TCRdb shows in-frame clones only, minus some. V, J and clone size are those of that table, while D and trimming were read from the DNA. This sample has more than 250,000 clones; over 70% occur once, and the top ten carry about 1.2%.

The origin of this receptor is a woman aged 45-59 years with acute or convalescent COVID-19. Sequenced: peripheral blood. V and J are TRBV5-6 and TRBJ1-1, with D hard to call. CDR3 sequence reads: CASSFYLVGTEAFF. CDR3 sequence (DNA): TGTGCCAGCAGCTTCTATTTGGTCGGCACTGAAGCTTTCTTT.